This TCR beta chain was captured in a study of blood T cell repertoires in COVID-19. About the study: Material from acute and convalescent COVID-19 was sourced from the United States, Italy and Spain. PBMCs, B-cell-depleted T cells, or T cells were the source of the cDNA or gDNA that made up the material.

Per the original data handling: From reference gene primer amplification, estimates of nucleated cell counts were derived. Libraries were prepared by immunoSEQ multiplex PCR; TCRdb keeps only in-frame clonotypes and omits some of them. That table gives V, J and clone size, and the DNA gave D and trimming. The sample lists about 410,000 clones, 86% seen once, with more than 1.4% in the top ten. Losses at the gene ends were 6 bases for V and 3 bases for J; bases not matched to a gene: 4. The CDR3 loop spans 13 amino acids. Germline CDR1 and CDR2: SGHDT and YYEEEE. This sequence originates from a woman in her 30s with active or convalescent COVID-19. The V gene is TRBV5-6, the J gene TRBJ2-7, with 9 nucleotides matching TRBD2. The source material was peripheral blood. CDR3 loop: CASNLAGRYEQYF. The CDR3 DNA sequence: TGTGCCAGCAACCTAGCGGGGCGCTACGAGCAGTACTTC.